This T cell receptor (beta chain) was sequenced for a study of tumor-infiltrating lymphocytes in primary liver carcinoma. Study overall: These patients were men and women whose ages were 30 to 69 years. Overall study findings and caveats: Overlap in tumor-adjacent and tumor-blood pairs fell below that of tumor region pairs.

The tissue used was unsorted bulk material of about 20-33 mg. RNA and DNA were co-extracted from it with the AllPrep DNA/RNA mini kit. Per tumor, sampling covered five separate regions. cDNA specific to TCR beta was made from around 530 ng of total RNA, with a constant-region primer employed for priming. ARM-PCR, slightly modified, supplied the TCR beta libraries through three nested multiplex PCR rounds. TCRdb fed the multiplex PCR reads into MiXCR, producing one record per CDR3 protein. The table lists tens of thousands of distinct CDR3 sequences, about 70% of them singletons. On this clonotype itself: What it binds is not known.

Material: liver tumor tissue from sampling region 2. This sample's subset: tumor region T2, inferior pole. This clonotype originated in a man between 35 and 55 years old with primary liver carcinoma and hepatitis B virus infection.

Here the CDR3 reads CASSDLAGGDEQFF. As DNA, the CDR3 is TGTGCCAGCAGTGATTTAGCGGGTGGCGATGAGCAGTTCTTC. The chain combines TRBV6-1 with TRBJ2-1; TRBD2 matches at 7 bases. Germline CDR1 and CDR2: MNHNS and SASEGT. V gave up 3 bases and J gave up 8 bases; unmatched junction bases: 7. The CDR3 contains 14 residues.